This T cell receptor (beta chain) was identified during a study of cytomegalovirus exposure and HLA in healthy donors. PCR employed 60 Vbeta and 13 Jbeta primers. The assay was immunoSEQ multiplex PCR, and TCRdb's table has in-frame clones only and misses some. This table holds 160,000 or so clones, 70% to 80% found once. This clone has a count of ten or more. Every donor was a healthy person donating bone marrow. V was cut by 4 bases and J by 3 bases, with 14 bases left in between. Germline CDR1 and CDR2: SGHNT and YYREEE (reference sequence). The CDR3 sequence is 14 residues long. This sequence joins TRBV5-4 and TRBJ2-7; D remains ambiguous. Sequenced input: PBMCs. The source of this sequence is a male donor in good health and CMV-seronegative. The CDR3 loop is CASSPPEAGYEQYF. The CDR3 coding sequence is TGTGCCAGCAGCCCGCCAGAGGCTGGCTACGAGCAGTACTTC.